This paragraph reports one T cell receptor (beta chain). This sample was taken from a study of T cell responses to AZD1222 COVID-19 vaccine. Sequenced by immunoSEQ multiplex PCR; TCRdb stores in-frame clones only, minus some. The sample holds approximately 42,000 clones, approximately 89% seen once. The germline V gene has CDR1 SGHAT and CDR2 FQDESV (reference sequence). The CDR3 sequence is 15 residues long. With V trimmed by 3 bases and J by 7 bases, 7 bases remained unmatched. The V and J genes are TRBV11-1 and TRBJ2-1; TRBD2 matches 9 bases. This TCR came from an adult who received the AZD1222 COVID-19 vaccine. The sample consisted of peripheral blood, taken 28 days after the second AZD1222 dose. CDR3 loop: CASSFAGLASNEQFF. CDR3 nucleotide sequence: TGTGCCAGCAGCTTTGCGGGACTAGCATCGAATGAGCAGTTCTTC. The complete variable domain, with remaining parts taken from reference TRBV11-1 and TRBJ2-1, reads EAEVAQSPRYKITEKSQAVAFWCDPISGHATLYWYRQILGQGPELLVQFQDESVVDDSQLPKDRFSAERLKGVDSTLKIQPAELGDSAMYLCASSFAGLASNEQFFGPGTRLTVL.